The 5 T cell receptor beta chains in this list originate from one sample, sequenced in a study of shared T cell receptors in the human thymus. Method: immunoSEQ multiplex PCR; TCRdb's copy keeps in-frame clones and lacks some. Here the sample spans almost 550,000 clones, about 80% being singletons. This sample was also put to use in a study of human thymus T cells.

The source material was thymocytes. Receptors were obtained from a boy in the first two years of life with a congenital heart defect.

The rearrangement uses TRBV7-2 and TRBJ2-7; the D gene is possibly TRBD2 (6 bases). V was cut by 5 bases and J by 0 bases, with 17 bases left in between. Germline V lookup: CDR1 SGHTA, CDR2 FQGNSA. This CDR3 region has 16 residues. CDR3: CASSQRGIAASYEQYF. As DNA, the CDR3 is TGTGCCAGCAGCCAACGCGGAATAGCGGCCTCCTACGAGCAGTACTTC.

The chain recombines TRBV7-8 with TRBJ2-7; 8 bases fit TRBD2. V shed 2 bases and J 3 bases; nucleotides not matched to a gene: 9. Germline CDR1 SGHVS, CDR2 FQNEAQ. The CDR3 length is 16 residues. The CDR3 DNA sequence: TGTGCCAGCAGCTTAAGTAGGCTAGCGGGCGACTACGAGCAGTACTTC. Its translation: CASSLSRLAGDYEQYF.

The chain recombines TRBV5-1 with TRBJ2-7, with TRBD2 matching 7 bases. The CDR3 has 16 residues. CDR1 is SGHRS and CDR2 is YFSETQ in the germline V gene. The junction had 11 bases not matched to a gene; V was cut back by 0 bases and J by 5 bases. The CDR3 bases are TGCGCCAGCAGCTTGGGTGAAGTGGTAGCGGGCGACGAGCAGTACTTC. Its protein is CASSLGEVVAGDEQYF.

The chain has TRBV4-3 and TRBJ2-7; TRBD2 matches 9 bases. Germline loops: CDR1 LGHNA, CDR2 YSLEER. V shed 0 bases and J 5 bases; nucleotides not matched to a gene: 14. This CDR3 has 18 amino acids. This CDR3 reads CASSQDRLAEAILDEQYF. The CDR3 DNA reads as TGCGCCAGCAGCCAAGATCGACTAGCGGAGGCCATCCTAGACGAGCAGTACTTC.

V is TRBV19 and J is TRBJ2-1; 10 bases are shared with TRBD2. The CDR3 consists of 16 residues. V trimming: 5 bases; J trimming: 4 bases; junction bases outside the gene matches: 8. Germline values: CDR1 LNHDA, CDR2 SQIVND (reference sequence). This CDR3 reads CASSPGLAILYNEQFF. The CDR3 nucleotides are TGTGCCAGTAGTCCGGGACTAGCGATCCTATACAATGAGCAGTTCTTC.